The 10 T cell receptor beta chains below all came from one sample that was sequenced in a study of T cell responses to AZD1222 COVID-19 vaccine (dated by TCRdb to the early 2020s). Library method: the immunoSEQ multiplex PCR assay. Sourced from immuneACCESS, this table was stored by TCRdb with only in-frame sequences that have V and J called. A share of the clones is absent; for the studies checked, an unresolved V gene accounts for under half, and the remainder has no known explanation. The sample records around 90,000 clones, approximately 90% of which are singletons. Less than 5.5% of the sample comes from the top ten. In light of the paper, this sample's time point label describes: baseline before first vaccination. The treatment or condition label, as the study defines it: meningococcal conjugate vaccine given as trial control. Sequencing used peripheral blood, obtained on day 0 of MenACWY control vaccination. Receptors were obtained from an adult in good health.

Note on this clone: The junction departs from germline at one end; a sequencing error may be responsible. This chain's CDR3 is CSVEETSGVSYNEQFF. CDR3 nucleotides: TGCAGCGTGGAAGAGACTAGCGGGGTTTCCTACAATGAGCAGTTCTTC. The V and J genes are TRBV29-1 and TRBJ2-1; 11 bases fit TRBD2. This CDR3 is built from 16 residues. The germline CDR1 and CDR2 sequences are SQVTM and ANQGSEA.

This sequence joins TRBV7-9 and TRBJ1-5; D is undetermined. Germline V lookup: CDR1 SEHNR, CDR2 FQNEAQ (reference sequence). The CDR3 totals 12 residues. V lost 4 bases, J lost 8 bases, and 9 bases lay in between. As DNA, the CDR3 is TGTGCCAGCAGCTCGAAGGCGGAGCCCCAGCATTTT. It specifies CASSSKAEPQHF.

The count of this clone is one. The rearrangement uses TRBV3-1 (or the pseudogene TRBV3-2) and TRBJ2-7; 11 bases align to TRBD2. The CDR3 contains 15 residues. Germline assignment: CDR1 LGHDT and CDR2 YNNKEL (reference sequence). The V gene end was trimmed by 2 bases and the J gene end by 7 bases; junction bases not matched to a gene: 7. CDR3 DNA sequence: TGTGCCAGCAGCCAAAACCCGACTAGCGGGATTGAGCAGTACTTC. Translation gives CASSQNPTSGIEQYF.

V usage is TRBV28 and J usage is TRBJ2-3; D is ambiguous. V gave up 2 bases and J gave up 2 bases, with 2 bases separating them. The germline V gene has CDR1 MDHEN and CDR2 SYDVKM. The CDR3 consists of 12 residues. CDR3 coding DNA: TGTGCCAGCAGTTTACTCACAGATACGCAGTATTTT. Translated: CASSLLTDTQYF.

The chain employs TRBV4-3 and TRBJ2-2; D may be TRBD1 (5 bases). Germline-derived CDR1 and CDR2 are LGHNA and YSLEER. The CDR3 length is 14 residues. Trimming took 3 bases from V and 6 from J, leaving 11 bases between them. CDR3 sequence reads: CASSQGSGSGELFF. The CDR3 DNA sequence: TGCGCCAGCAGCCAGGGTTCAGGGTCCGGGGAGCTGTTTTTT.

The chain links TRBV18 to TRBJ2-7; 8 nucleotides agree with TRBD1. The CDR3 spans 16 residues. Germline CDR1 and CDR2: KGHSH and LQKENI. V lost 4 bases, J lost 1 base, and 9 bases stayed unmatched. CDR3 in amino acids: CASSQIRGQKSYEQYF. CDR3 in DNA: TGTGCCAGCTCACAAATCAGGGGGCAGAAATCCTACGAGCAGTACTTC.

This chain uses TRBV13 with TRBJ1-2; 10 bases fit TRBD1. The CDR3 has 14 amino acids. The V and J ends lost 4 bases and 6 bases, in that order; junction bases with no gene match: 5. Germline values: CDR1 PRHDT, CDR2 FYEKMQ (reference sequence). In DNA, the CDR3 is TGTGCCAGCAGCTCGAGACAGGGGGCTAATGGCTACACCTTC. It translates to CASSSRQGANGYTF.

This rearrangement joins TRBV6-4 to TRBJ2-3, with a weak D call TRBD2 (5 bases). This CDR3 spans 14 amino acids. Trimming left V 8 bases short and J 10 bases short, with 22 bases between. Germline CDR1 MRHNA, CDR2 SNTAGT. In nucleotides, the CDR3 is TGTGCCAGCCGGTCTACCCCGGGGAATTCGGCGCAGTATTTT. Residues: CASRSTPGNSAQYF.

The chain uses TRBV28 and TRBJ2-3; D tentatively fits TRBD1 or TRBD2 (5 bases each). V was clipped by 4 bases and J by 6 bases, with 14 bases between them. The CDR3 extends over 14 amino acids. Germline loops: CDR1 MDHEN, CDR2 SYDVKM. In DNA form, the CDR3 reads TGTGCCAGCAGTTCCGCCCGGGACGATGATACGCAGTATTTT. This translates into CASSSARDDDTQYF.

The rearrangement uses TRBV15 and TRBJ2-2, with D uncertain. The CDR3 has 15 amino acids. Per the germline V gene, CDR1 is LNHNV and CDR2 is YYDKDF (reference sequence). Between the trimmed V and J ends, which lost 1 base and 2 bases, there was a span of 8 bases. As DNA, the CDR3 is TGTGCCACCAGCAGAGCAACAGCTAACACCGGGGAGCTGTTTTTT. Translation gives CATSRATANTGELFF.